This T cell receptor beta chain was retrieved from a study of T cell responses to AZD1222 COVID-19 vaccine (dated by TCRdb to about 2021). About the investigation overall: AZD1222 recipients given second doses at about 4 weeks or at about 12 weeks were pooled, since spike-specific TCR depth and breadth were not found to differ between the two schedules. TCR sequencing covered approximately 230 trial participants: nearly 210 given two doses of AZD1222 and around 25 given two doses of MenACWY control vaccine. Trial participants were enrolled by age into subgroups of 18-55, 56-69 and 70-plus years, and about 150, 27 and 61 TCR-sequenced participants, respectively, were included in these subgroups.

The sample's time point label, in plain terms: baseline before first vaccination. Vaccinee samples came from UK trials COV001 and COV002, including a single-blind randomized controlled phase 2/3 trial of AZD1222 (ChAdOx1 nCoV-19) in healthy adults. Trial participant PBMC samples were collected at day 0 and day 28 after the second dose for TCRbeta chain sequencing. The CDR3 regions of human TCRbeta chains were analyzed by immunosequencing. The authors' pipeline ran thus. TCRs in the repertoires were matched against a reference library of SARS-CoV-2-specific TCRs that had been generated with the MIRA antigen-specificity platform. Breadth was defined as the fraction of unique TCRs that were SARS-CoV-2-associated. Depth was defined as the fraction of total T cells that were SARS-CoV-2-associated. Using the MIRA data, each spike-specific TCR was mapped to the spike region that the TCR reacts to and placed in a CD4 or CD8 class. Log10-transformed breadth and depth values were compared by one-way ANOVA with Sidak's multiple comparisons tests. The immuneACCESS repertoire file appears here via TCRdb, limited to in-frame rearrangements. These files lack a portion of the clones; in checked studies, under half of the deficit traces to unresolved V genes, and the cause of the others is not known. The V and J calls and clone size are taken from that table; D and trimming were inferred from the DNA. This sample holds more than 150,000 clones; 85% to 90% were observed only once. 5% to 7.5% of the sample lies in the top ten.

As concerns this clone: Its antigen is currently not known. No much larger clone is present one base from it, and per-base qualities are unavailable.

Taken from the germline V gene, the CDR1 and CDR2 loops are SGHRS and YFSETQ. V trim: 7 bases; J trim: 5 bases; unmatched bases: 11. The CDR3 goes from the cysteine to the phenylalanine over 16 residues. The only DNA kept is the CDR3, 48 bases in frame from the first base. Results the study describes overall, beyond this receptor: Epitopes outside the regions mutated in the B.1.351 and B.1.1.7 variants were reportedly recognized by nearly half of the unique spike-specific TCRs. After two AZD1222 doses, both the breadth and the depth of spike-specific TCRs were significantly higher than at day 0 and than in MenACWY recipients. Because no day 14 peak-response samples were available, the repertoires could be characterized only after the peak T cell response. Conclusions about previously exposed vaccinees are limited because only six or seven AZD1222 recipients were SARS-CoV-2 seropositive at baseline. Participants were mostly white British and included more females than males, and it was suggested by the authors that clonal diversity may have been underestimated. The whole spike protein was spanned by vaccine-associated CD4 TCRs, and dominant responses were seen in regions 160-218 and 743-854. The 56-69-year group was small, and its depth increase did not reach significance, likely because of low power.

Here the sequenced sample was peripheral blood, taken on day 0 of AZD1222 vaccination. The receptor was derived from an adult in good health. The rearrangement combines TRBV5-1 with TRBJ2-1, with 11 bases aligning to TRBD2. CDR3 protein: CASFGVAGGHNNEQFF. The DNA sequence is given as TGCGCCAGCTTCGGGGTAGCGGGAGGGCATAACAATGAGCAGTTCTTC.